This record looks at one T cell receptor (beta chain) sequence and its context. Its target is not known. The source of the sample is a study of cytomegalovirus exposure and HLA in healthy donors. General study points: A missense variant in DCLRE1C was later tied to TCR beta V- and J-gene trimming. TCR beta sequences numbering 15,000 to 20,000 were associated with HLA alleles at 0.05 false discovery rate in a later analysis. Donors belonging to an Asian-associated ancestry cluster reportedly showed fewer N-insertions in productive TCRs than the roughly 700-donor mean, according to what a later analysis found.

Vbeta (60) and Jbeta (13) primers were used in the PCR. Measured with immunoSEQ multiplex PCR; TCRdb has only the in-frame clones, and not every one. The sample holds around 110,000 clones; around 69% are singletons and the top ten take roughly 2.1%. The receptor was isolated from a man younger than 35 in good health and CMV-seronegative. Sequencing was performed on PBMCs.

The DNA for the CDR3 is TGTGCCAGCAGCCCCCCGACAGGGGTGGACACCGGGGAGCTGTTTTTT. This encodes CASSPPTGVDTGELFF. J is TRBJ2-2 and V is TRBV11-3, with TRBD1 matching 8 bases. The germline gives CDR1 SGHNT, CDR2 YENEEA. V gave up 5 bases and J gave up 3 bases; unmatched junction bases: 8. CDR3 length: 16 amino acids.